Listed below are T cell receptor beta chains from one sample, sequenced in a study of identical twins. TCRdb re-called the 5' RACE reads through MiXCR, storing one row per CDR3 protein. This repertoire shows about 220,000 distinct CDR3 sequences, approximately 8% found once; its top ten account for about 5.6%. This same sample was also part of a study on yellow fever vaccine responses in identical twins.

The sequenced material came from CD8+ T cells sorted from blood. These receptors were obtained from a woman aged 18-35 years in good health. Both conserved end residues are part of each CDR3. The D gene is left open where the match is weak. Rows give clone size only sometimes, using once, few, many, or a class for an expanded clone.

size | J | D | V | DNA | CDR3
. | TRBJ2-7 | . | TRBV20-1 | TGCAGTGCTAGGAGTAGGGCCCTCTCCTACGAGCAGTACTTC | CSARSRALSYEQYF
many | TRBJ1-1 | . | TRBV28 | TGTGCCAGCAGTCAGGACAGCACTGAAGCTTTCTTT | CASSQDSTEAFF
few | TRBJ2-3 | . | TRBV7-9 | TGTGCCAGCAGCTTAGGCAGGAACACAGATACGCAGTATTTT | CASSLGRNTDTQYF
few | TRBJ2-1 | TRBD2 | TRBV28 | TGTGCCAGCAGTTTATCGGTCCTAGCGGGAGGTGAGCAGTTCTTC | CASSLSVLAGGEQFF
. | TRBJ2-1 | . | TRBV29-1 | TGCAGCGTTGAACTGGATGAGGTTCCTAGGAATGAGCAGTTCTTC | CSVELDEVPRNEQFF
. | TRBJ1-4 | TRBD1 | TRBV6-2/TRBV6-3 | TGTGCCAGCAGCCCCGGACAGGCCTCTAATGAAAAACTGTTTTTT | CASSPGQASNEKLFF
. | TRBJ2-7 | . | TRBV25-1 | TGTGCCAGCAGTCTATGGGGAGGAGGACGCGAGCAGTACTTC | CASSLWGGGREQYF
many | TRBJ2-1 | . | TRBV11-3 | TGTGCCAGCAGCTCTACACCGTACAATGAGCAGTTCTTC | CASSSTPYNEQFF
many | TRBJ2-7 | . | TRBV28 | TGTGCCAGCAGTTACGGCTCCTTCTACGAGCAGTACTTC | CASSYGSFYEQYF
many | TRBJ1-2 | TRBD1 | TRBV2 | TGTGCCAGCAGTGATGGGGCAGGGGGAAACTATGGCTACACCTTC | CASSDGAGGNYGYTF
many | TRBJ2-5 | . | TRBV6-5 | TGTGCCAGCAGTTTGGGGGCTGGCTTACAAGAGACCCAGTACTTC | CASSLGAGLQETQYF
. | TRBJ2-5 | TRBD2 | TRBV6-1 | TGTGCCAGCAGCGCCCCACTAGCGGGGGGATTGGAGACCCAGTACTTC | CASSAPLAGGLETQYF
few | TRBJ2-7 | TRBD2 | TRBV7-9 | TGTGCCAGCAGCCCGACTAGCGGGAGATCTCGGGAGCAGTACTTC | CASSPTSGRSREQYF
many | TRBJ2-1 | . | TRBV11-2 | TGTGCCAGCAGCTTTACGCGATATAGCTCCTACAATGAGCAGTTCTTC | CASSFTRYSSYNEQFF
few | TRBJ2-1 | TRBD1 | TRBV14 | TGTGCCAGCAGCCAAAAAGGCGCAGACAGGGGGCTCTACAATGAGCAGTTCTTC | CASSQKGADRGLYNEQFF
. | TRBJ2-3 | . | TRBV6-1 | TGTGCCAGCATCACAGCTCCTTCTAGCACAGATACGCAGTATTTT | CASITAPSSTDTQYF
. | TRBJ2-1 | TRBD1 | TRBV6-4 | TGTGCCAGCAGTGAGCAAGGGGGCGAGGTTTGGGGCAATGAGCAGTTCTTC | CASSEQGGEVWGNEQFF
many | TRBJ2-3 | . | TRBV12-3/TRBV12-4 | TGTGCCAGCAGCGACGAACAGCTTACAGATACGCAGTATTTT | CASSDEQLTDTQYF
many | TRBJ1-1 | TRBD1 | TRBV7-6 | TGTGCCAGCAGCCCCAGGACAGGGTCGGTCACTGAAGCTTTCTTT | CASSPRTGSVTEAFF
. | TRBJ2-7 | . | TRBV10-3 | TGTGCCATCAGCCCCGAGGGCGAGCAGTACTTC | CAISPEGEQYF
many | TRBJ2-1 | . | TRBV29-1 | TGCAGCGTTGTAAGGTCAGACGCTCCTTACAATGAGCAGTTCTTC | CSVVRSDAPYNEQFF
few | TRBJ2-5 | . | TRBV3-1 | TGTGCCAGCAGCCACCGGACGGCGTACCAAGAGACCCAGTACTTC | CASSHRTAYQETQYF
many | TRBJ2-5 | . | TRBV12-3/TRBV12-4 | TGTGCCAGCGCTTATTATGGGGCGGGAGAGACCCAGTACTTC | CASAYYGAGETQYF
many | TRBJ2-7 | . | TRBV28 | TGTGCCAGCAGTTTATTTCCCCTAGCTCTACGCTACGAGCAGTACTTC | CASSLFPLALRYEQYF
many | TRBJ1-4 | . | TRBV5-1 | TGCGCCAGCAGCGCCACCGGGAGAACTAATGAAAAACTGTTTTTT | CASSATGRTNEKLFF
many | TRBJ2-7 | . | TRBV20-1 | TGCAGTGCTTTATACGTCGACGAGCAGTACTTC | CSALYVDEQYF
many | TRBJ2-1 | . | TRBV4-1 | TGCGCCAGCAGCCTGAATCCGGGACCGTCCTACAATGAGCAGTTCTTC | CASSLNPGPSYNEQFF
few | TRBJ1-1 | . | TRBV24-1 | TGTGCCACCAGCCACGGGGGGTCGGGCACTGAAGCTTTCTTT | CATSHGGSGTEAFF
. | TRBJ2-2 | . | TRBV28 | TGTGCCAGCAGTTTCACCCCCCCTCCCCGGGGGCAGGGCACCGGGGAGCTGTTTTTT | CASSFTPPPRGQGTGELFF
few | TRBJ2-2 | . | TRBV19 | TGTGCCAGTAGTTCTAGCGCTGGCGGGGAGCTGTTTTTT | CASSSSAGGELFF
many | TRBJ2-3 | TRBD1 | TRBV20-1 | TGCAGTGCTTCCAGGACAGGGGGGTATCCCGCAGATACGCAGTATTTT | CSASRTGGYPADTQYF
few | TRBJ1-2 | TRBD1 | TRBV4-2 | TGTGCCGCGACAGGGGGCGGGGGCTATGGCTACACCTTC | CAATGGGGYGYTF
few | TRBJ1-2 | TRBD1 | TRBV20-1 | TGCAGTGATATCAGGGGGCTCAATAATGGCTACACCTTC | CSDIRGLNNGYTF
. | TRBJ2-1 | TRBD2 | TRBV28 | TGTGCCAGCAGTTCGGGACTAGCGGGAGAGGATGAGCAGTTCTTC | CASSSGLAGEDEQFF
. | TRBJ2-2 | . | TRBV14 | TGTGCCAGCAGCCAAGACTTACCGACAGGCTACGCGAACACCGGGGAGCTGTTTTTT | CASSQDLPTGYANTGELFF
few | TRBJ2-1 | TRBD1 | TRBV6-5 | TGTGCCAGCAGTTTAACGACAGGGTACAATGAGCAGTTCTTC | CASSLTTGYNEQFF
few | TRBJ2-5 | . | TRBV3-1 | TGTGCCAGCAGCCAAGATCGGGTGGGCCTTCAAGAGACCCAGTACTTC | CASSQDRVGLQETQYF
. | TRBJ2-2 | TRBD2 | TRBV27 | TGTGCCAGCAGACCGCCGATTAGCGGGGGGGGACTCACCGGGGAGCTGTTTTTT | CASRPPISGGGLTGELFF
few | TRBJ2-5 | . | TRBV5-1 | TGCGCCAGCAGCGACGACACACTTGGTCCCCAAGAGACCCAGTACTTC | CASSDDTLGPQETQYF
. | TRBJ2-1 | TRBD2 | TRBV27 | TGTGCCAGCAGTCATACTAGCGGGGCCTACAATGAGCAGTTCTTC | CASSHTSGAYNEQFF
. | TRBJ2-6 | . | TRBV6-2/TRBV6-3 | TGTGCCAGCAGTTACCCCCGGAGGGATGGGGCCAACGTCCTGACTTTC | CASSYPRRDGANVLTF
many | TRBJ2-3 | TRBD2 | TRBV24-1 | TGTGCCACCACCGGGAGCGGGAGTGGCACAGATACGCAGTATTTT | CATTGSGSGTDTQYF
. | TRBJ2-2 | TRBD2 | TRBV7-2 | TGTGCCAGCAGCGGCATTACGAGGACTAGCGGGGAAGAGCACCCGAACACCGGGGAGCTGTTTTTT | CASSGITRTSGEEHPNTGELFF
many | TRBJ2-4 | . | TRBV14 | TGTGCCAGCAGCCAGGGGCGATCGCTAGCCAAAAACATTCAGTACTTC | CASSQGRSLAKNIQYF
few | TRBJ1-5 | . | TRBV12-3/TRBV12-4 | TGTGCCAGCAGTTTACAGCATAGCAATCAGCCCCAGCATTTT | CASSLQHSNQPQHF
. | TRBJ1-2 | TRBD1 | TRBV15 | TGTGCCACCAGCAGACCCGGGACAGGGAACTATGGCTACACCTTC | CATSRPGTGNYGYTF
few | TRBJ2-2 | . | TRBV6-4 | TGTGCCAGCAGTGACTCGGGGCATGGGGCCGGGGAGCTGTTTTTT | CASSDSGHGAGELFF
few | TRBJ2-1 | . | TRBV12-3/TRBV12-4 | TGTGCCAGCAGTTCGACCGGACAGACAATCACCTACAATGAGCAGTTCTTC | CASSSTGQTITYNEQFF
. | TRBJ2-1 | . | TRBV11-2 | TGTGCCAGCAGCTTGGGCAACGGGGGTTCCAACAATGAGCAGTTCTTC | CASSLGNGGSNNEQFF
. | TRBJ1-1 | . | TRBV7-3 | TGTGCCAGCAGCTTAGCAGGGAACAGGGACACTGAAGCTTTCTTT | CASSLAGNRDTEAFF
. | TRBJ2-5 | . | TRBV20-1 | TGCAGTGCTACCACAGGCTTGGGGGCCGATTCCAGTGAGACCCAGTACTTC | CSATTGLGADSSETQYF
. | TRBJ2-1 | . | TRBV3-1 | TGTGCCTCCTCCCGGGCCGGTAACTACAATGAGCAGTTCTTC | CASSRAGNYNEQFF
many | TRBJ2-1 | TRBD2 | TRBV29-1 | TGCAGCGGAATGACCGGGACTAGCGGGAGTCTTTATGAGCAGTTCTTC | CSGMTGTSGSLYEQFF
few | TRBJ2-7 | TRBD2 | TRBV28 | TGTGCCAGCAGAATGCCTCCGGTTAGCGGGAGGGAATACGAGCAGTACTTC | CASRMPPVSGREYEQYF
few | TRBJ1-3 | TRBD1 | TRBV7-6 | TGTGCCAGCAGCCCAAGGACAGGGGGCATCTCCCTCTCTGGAAACACCATATATTTT | CASSPRTGGISLSGNTIYF